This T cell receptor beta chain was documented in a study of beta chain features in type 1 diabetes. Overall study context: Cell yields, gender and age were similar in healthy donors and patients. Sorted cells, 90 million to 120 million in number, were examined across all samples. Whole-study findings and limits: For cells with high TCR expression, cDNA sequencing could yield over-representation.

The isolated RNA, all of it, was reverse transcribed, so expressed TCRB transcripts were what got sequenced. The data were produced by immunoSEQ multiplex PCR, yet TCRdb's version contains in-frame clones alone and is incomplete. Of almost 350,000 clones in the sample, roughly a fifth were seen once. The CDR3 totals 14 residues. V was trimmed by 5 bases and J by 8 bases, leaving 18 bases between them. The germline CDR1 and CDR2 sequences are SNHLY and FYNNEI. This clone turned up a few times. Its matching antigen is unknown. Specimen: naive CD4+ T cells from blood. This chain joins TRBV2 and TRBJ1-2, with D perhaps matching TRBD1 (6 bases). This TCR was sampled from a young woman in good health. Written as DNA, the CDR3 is TGTGCCAGCAGTCGTACCAGGGCAGGGGTCGGCTACACCTTC. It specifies CASSRTRAGVGYTF.